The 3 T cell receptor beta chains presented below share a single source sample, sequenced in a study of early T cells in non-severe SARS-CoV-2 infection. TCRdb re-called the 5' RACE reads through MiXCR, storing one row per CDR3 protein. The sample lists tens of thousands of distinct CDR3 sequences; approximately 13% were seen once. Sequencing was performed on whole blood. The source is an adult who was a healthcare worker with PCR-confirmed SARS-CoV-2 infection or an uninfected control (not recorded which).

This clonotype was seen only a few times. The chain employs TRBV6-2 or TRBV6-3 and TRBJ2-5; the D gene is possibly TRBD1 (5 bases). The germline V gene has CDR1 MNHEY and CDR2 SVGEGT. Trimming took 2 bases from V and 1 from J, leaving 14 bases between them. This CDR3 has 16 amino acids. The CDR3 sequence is CASSYEQEILQETQYF. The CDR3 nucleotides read TGTGCCAGCAGTTACGAACAGGAGATCCTCCAAGAGACCCAGTACTTC.

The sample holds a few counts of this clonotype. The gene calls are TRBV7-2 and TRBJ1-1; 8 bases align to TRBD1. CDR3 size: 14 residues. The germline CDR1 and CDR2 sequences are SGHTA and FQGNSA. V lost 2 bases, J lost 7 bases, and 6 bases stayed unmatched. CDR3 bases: TGTGCCAGCAGCTTAAGGACAGGGACACATGAAGCTTTCTTT. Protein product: CASSLRTGTHEAFF.

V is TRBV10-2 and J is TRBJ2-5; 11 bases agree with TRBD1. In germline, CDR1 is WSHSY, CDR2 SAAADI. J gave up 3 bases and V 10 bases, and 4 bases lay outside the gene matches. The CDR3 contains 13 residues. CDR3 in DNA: TGCGCCACAGGACAGGGGGCTAAAGAGACCCAGTACTTC. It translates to CATGQGAKETQYF.